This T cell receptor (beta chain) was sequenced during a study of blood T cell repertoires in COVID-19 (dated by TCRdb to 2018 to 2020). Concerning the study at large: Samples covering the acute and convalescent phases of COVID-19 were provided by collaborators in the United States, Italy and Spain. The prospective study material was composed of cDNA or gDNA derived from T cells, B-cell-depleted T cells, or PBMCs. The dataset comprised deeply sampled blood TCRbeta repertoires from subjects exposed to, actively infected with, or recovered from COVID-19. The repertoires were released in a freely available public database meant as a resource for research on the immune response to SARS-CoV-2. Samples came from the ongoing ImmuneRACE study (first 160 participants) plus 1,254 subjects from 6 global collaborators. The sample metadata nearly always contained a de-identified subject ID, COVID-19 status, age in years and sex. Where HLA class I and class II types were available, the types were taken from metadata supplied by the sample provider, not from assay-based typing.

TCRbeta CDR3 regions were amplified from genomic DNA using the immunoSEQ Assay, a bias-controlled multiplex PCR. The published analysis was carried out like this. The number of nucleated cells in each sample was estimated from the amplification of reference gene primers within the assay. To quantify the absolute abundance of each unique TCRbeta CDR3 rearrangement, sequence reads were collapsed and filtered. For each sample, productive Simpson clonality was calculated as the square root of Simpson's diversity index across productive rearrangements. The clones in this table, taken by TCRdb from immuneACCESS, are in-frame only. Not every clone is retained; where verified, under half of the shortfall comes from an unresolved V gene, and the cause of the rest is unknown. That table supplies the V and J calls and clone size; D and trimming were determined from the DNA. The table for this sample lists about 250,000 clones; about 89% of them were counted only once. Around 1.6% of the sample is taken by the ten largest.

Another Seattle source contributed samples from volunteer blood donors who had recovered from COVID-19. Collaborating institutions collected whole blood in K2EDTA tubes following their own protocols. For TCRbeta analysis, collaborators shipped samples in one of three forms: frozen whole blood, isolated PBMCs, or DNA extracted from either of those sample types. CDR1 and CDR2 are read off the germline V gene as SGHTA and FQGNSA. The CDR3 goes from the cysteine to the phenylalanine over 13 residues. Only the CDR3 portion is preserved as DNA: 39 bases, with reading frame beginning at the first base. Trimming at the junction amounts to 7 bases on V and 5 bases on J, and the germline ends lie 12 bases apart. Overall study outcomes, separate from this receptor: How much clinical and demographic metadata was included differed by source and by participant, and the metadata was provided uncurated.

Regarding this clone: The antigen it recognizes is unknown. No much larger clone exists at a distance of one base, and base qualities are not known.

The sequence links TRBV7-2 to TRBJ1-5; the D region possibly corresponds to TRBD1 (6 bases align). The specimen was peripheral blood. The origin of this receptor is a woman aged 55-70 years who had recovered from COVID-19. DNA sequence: TGTGCCAGCACCACAGGGATATATCAGCCCCAGCATTTT. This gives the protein CASTTGIYQPQHF. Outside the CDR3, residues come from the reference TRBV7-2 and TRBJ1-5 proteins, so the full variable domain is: GAGVSQSPSNKVTEKGKDVELRCDPISGHTALYWYRQSLGQGLEFLIYFQGNSAPDKSGLPSDRFSAERTGGSVSTLTIQRTQQEDSAVYLCASTTGIYQPQHFGDGTRLSIL.